This T cell receptor (beta chain) comes out of a study of T-cell memory formation after mild COVID-19. Findings and limits, study-wide: Several responding clones turned up in pre-infection memory, indicating that cross-reactive memory may have taken part. Later expanders leaned CD4+, whereas day 15 to 85 contracting clones were balanced CD4/CD8. Mostly located in CM and EM were contracting CD4+ clones, with contracting CD8+ clones located in EMRA.

TCR alpha and TCR beta cDNA libraries carrying sample barcodes and UMIs came from 5'RACE with constant-segment primers. A single record per CDR3 protein comes from TCRdb applying MiXCR to the 5' RACE reads. This sample has approximately 290,000 distinct CDR3 sequences, with 19% found just once. This CDR3 is built from 14 residues. Germline V gives CDR1 MNHEY, CDR2 SMNVEV (reference sequence). Trimming cost V 4 bases and J 10 bases; bases outside gene matches: 6. This clonotype has a single count. What it recognizes is unknown. The sample was PBMCs or a T cell subset sorted from them (not recorded which). This sequence originates from a man aged 18 to 30 who had mild COVID-19 (a few samples of this study predate the infection). Cell type and time point are not known. The chain has TRBV27 and TRBJ1-6; 8 positions match TRBD1. CDR3 protein: CASSWETGVSPLHF. CDR3 sequence (DNA): TGTGCCAGCAGTTGGGAGACAGGGGTGTCACCCCTCCACTTT.